The 23 T cell receptor beta chains given below trace back to one sample, sequenced in a study of blood T cell repertoires in COVID-19 (dated by TCRdb to about 2020). Receptor libraries were prepared by the immunoSEQ multiplex PCR assay. Entries here come from immuneACCESS through TCRdb and include only in-frame sequences with V and J called. Some clones fail to appear in such tables; in the studies checked, an unresolved V gene covers under half of the shortfall, and the cause of the remainder is unknown. The sample has about 46,000 clones on record, 80% to 90% of them singletons. Around 6.1% of the sample rests with the top ten. Sequencing was carried out using peripheral blood. The source is an elderly woman with acute or convalescent COVID-19.

CDR3 residues: CASSSSGTLGNQPQHF. CDR3 sequence (DNA): TGTGCCAGTAGTTCTTCGGGGACTCTCGGCAATCAGCCCCAGCATTTT. The chain combines TRBV19 with TRBJ1-5; possibly TRBD1 for D (5 bases). The germline CDR1 and CDR2 sequences are LNHDA and SQIVND (reference sequence). The V end lost 5 bases, the J end lost 2 bases, and 16 bases lay between the germline ends. The length of the CDR3 is 16 residues.

The CDR3 is CASSLLTGNYGYTF. The CDR3 DNA reads as TGTGCCAGCAGCCTCCTGACAGGGAACTATGGCTACACCTTC. V gene TRBV5-4 combines with J gene TRBJ1-2, with TRBD1 identical over 7 bases. Losses at the gene ends were 4 bases for V and 2 bases for J; bases not matched to a gene: 5. CDR3 size: 14 residues. Germline V gene lookup returns CDR1 SGHNT and CDR2 YYREEE (reference sequence).

The chain uses TRBV19 and TRBJ2-1, with 9 positions matching TRBD2. Germline assignment: CDR1 LNHDA and CDR2 SQIVND (reference sequence). The junction had 13 bases not matched to a gene; V was cut back by 9 bases and J by 7 bases. CDR3 length: 15 amino acids. The CDR3 protein is CASLPAGGRWNEQFF. CDR3 nucleotides: TGTGCCAGCCTTCCCGCGGGGGGGCGCTGGAATGAGCAGTTCTTC.

This chain connects TRBV5-1 to TRBJ2-3, with TRBD2 matching over 8 bases. This CDR3 contains 15 residues. The germline CDR1 and CDR2 sequences are SGHRS and YFSETQ. Losses at the gene ends were 2 bases for V and 1 base for J; bases not matched to a gene: 3. CDR3 coding DNA: TGCGCCAGCAGCTTAACGCGGGGGGGCACAGATACGCAGTATTTT. It specifies CASSLTRGGTDTQYF.

The chain links TRBV5-4 to TRBJ2-1, with 7 nucleotides matching TRBD1. CDR1 SGHNT and CDR2 YYREEE come from the germline V gene (reference sequence). The CDR3 is 15 residues long. The J segment lost 5 bases and the V segment lost 1 base, leaving 6 bases of the junction unmatched. CDR3 sequence: CASSLSTGTHNEQFF. The CDR3, as DNA: TGTGCCAGCAGCTTGTCGACAGGGACCCACAATGAGCAGTTCTTC.

This rearrangement joins TRBV10-3 to TRBJ2-5, with D hard to call. Germline CDR1 is ENHRY and CDR2 is SYGVKD. Trimming removed 4 bases from V and 4 bases from J, with 10 bases in between. The CDR3 spans 13 residues. The CDR3 DNA follows: TGTGCCATCAGTGCCTCTATAACAGAGACCCAGTACTTC. Protein sequence: CAISASITETQYF.

V is TRBV21-1 and J is TRBJ1-5; TRBD1, the table's D call, lacks a check against the DNA. TRBV21-1 is an annotated pseudogene. CDR3 length: 20 amino acids. CDR3 protein: CASSSFIPGTGIYSNQPQHF. For the CDR3, the DNA is TGTGCCAGCAGCTCCTTCATTCCCGGGACAGGGATCTATAGCAATCAGCCCCAGCATTTT.

The chain combines TRBV29-1 with TRBJ1-2, with D hard to call. The CDR3 contains 13 residues. Trimming cost V 4 bases and J 6 bases, with 15 bases left between them. Per germline, CDR1 SQVTM and CDR2 ANQGSEA. The CDR3 region is CSVAGGGRNGYTF. CDR3 DNA sequence: TGCAGCGTTGCAGGAGGTGGGAGGAATGGCTACACCTTC.

This clone has only one observation. This rearrangement joins TRBV7-3 to TRBJ2-3; D is uncertain. The CDR3 is made up of 12 amino acids. Germline V gene sequence: CDR1 SGHTA, CDR2 FQGTGA. Between the trimmed V and J ends, which lost 5 bases and 3 bases, there was a span of 6 bases. This CDR3 is CASSQNTDTQYF. DNA for the CDR3: TGTGCCAGCAGCCAAAATACAGATACGCAGTATTTT.

This sequence joins TRBV2 and TRBJ2-7, with D possibly being TRBD1 (6 bases). The CDR3 sequence is 13 residues long. Trimming cost V 9 bases and J 1 base, with 13 bases left between them. Looked up from germline, CDR1 is SNHLY and CDR2 is FYNNEI. The chain's CDR3 is CASKWTESYEQYF. The CDR3 nucleotides read TGTGCCAGTAAATGGACAGAGTCCTACGAGCAGTACTTC.

The chain employs TRBV3-1 (or the pseudogene TRBV3-2) and TRBJ1-5; perhaps TRBD1 as D (6 bases). This CDR3 spans 15 amino acids. CDR1 and CDR2 from the germline V gene are LGHDT and YNNKEL (reference sequence). The V end lost 0 bases, the J end lost 4 bases, and 10 bases lay between the germline ends. CDR3 amino acids: CASSQDPGVNQPQHF. The DNA of the CDR3 is TGTGCCAGCAGCCAAGATCCAGGGGTTAATCAGCCCCAGCATTTT.

The V and J genes are TRBV3-1 (or the pseudogene TRBV3-2) and TRBJ1-2; weak D call: TRBD1 (6 bases). Trimming pared 1 base from V and 5 bases from J, leaving 11 bases between. In germline, CDR1 is LGHDT, CDR2 YNNKEL (reference sequence). The CDR3 consists of 14 residues. The CDR3 spells CASSQAGGGYGYTF. In DNA form, the CDR3 reads TGTGCCAGCAGCCAAGCTGGGGGCGGGTATGGCTACACCTTC.

The chain uses TRBV6-5 and TRBJ1-2; 8 bases agree with TRBD1. Germline trimming cut 2 bases from V and 8 bases from J; bases unmatched to any gene: 10. This CDR3 has 15 amino acids. CDR1 is MNHEY and CDR2 is SVGAGI in the germline V gene. The CDR3 is CASSYSHTGGGGYTF. The CDR3 region has the DNA TGTGCCAGCAGTTACAGCCACACAGGGGGAGGCGGCTACACCTTC.

The gene calls are TRBV19 and TRBJ2-5, with D uncertain. Germline CDR1 reads LNHDA; CDR2 reads SQIVND (reference sequence). This CDR3 comprises 11 residues. V was pared by 3 bases and J by 5 bases, with 4 bases between. Here the CDR3 reads CASSIMETQYF. The CDR3 nucleotides are TGTGCCAGTAGTATTATGGAGACCCAGTACTTC.

V and J are TRBV5-6 and TRBJ2-7; 7 nucleotides match TRBD1. The CDR3 length is 16 residues. The junction had 6 bases not matched to a gene; V was cut back by 0 bases and J by 0 bases. CDR1 and CDR2 from the germline V gene are SGHDT and YYEEEE. DNA of the CDR3: TGTGCCAGCAGCTTGGCCGGGACAGACCTCTCCTACGAGCAGTACTTC. Residues: CASSLAGTDLSYEQYF.

The chain joins TRBV5-6 to TRBJ1-2, with D tentatively TRBD1 (5 bases). From germline, CDR1 is SGHDT and CDR2 YYEEEE. Trimming stripped 4 bases from V and 4 bases from J, with 17 bases between. This CDR3 has 15 residues. CDR3 DNA: TGTGCCAGCAGCCGATACACAACAGGAATCTATGGCTACACCTTC. Translation: CASSRYTTGIYGYTF.

In nucleotides, the CDR3 is TGCGCCAGCAGTGTAGGCAGGGATACTGAAGCTTTCTTT. Translation: CASSVGRDTEAFF. The chain uses TRBV10-2 and TRBJ1-1; possibly TRBD1 for D (5 bases). Germline assignment: CDR1 WSHSY and CDR2 SAAADI. The CDR3 consists of 13 residues. With 4 bases removed from V and 5 bases from J, the gap between germline ends came to 11 bases.

This rearrangement joins TRBV7-2 to TRBJ2-3; 10 bases line up with TRBD2. V shed 1 base, J shed 3 bases, and the junction held 7 bases outside the gene matches. CDR3 size: 17 residues. Germline V gene data show CDR1 as SGHTA and CDR2 as FQGNSA. DNA for the CDR3: TGTGCCAGCAGCTTAGGCCTTCTAGCGGGGGTTACAGATACGCAGTATTTT. As protein: CASSLGLLAGVTDTQYF. The complete variable domain, with remaining parts taken from reference TRBV7-2 and TRBJ2-3, reads GAGVSQSPSNKVTEKGKDVELRCDPISGHTALYWYRQSLGQGLEFLIYFQGNSAPDKSGLPSDRFSAERTGGSVSTLTIQRTQQEDSAVYLCASSLGLLAGVTDTQYFGPGTRLTVL.

The rearrangement links TRBV7-9 to TRBJ1-5; D is undetermined. This CDR3 is built from 15 residues. Germline assignment: CDR1 SEHNR and CDR2 FQNEAQ (reference sequence). Trimming cost V 0 bases and J 3 bases, with 9 bases left between them. This chain's CDR3 is CASSLASGLNQPQHF. CDR3 bases: TGTGCCAGCAGCTTAGCAAGCGGGCTCAATCAGCCCCAGCATTTT.

The chain is built from TRBV19 and TRBJ2-3; 7 bases agree with TRBD2. This CDR3 spans 16 amino acids. V shed 1 base, J shed 0 bases, and the junction held 4 bases outside the gene matches. The germline gives CDR1 LNHDA, CDR2 SQIVND (reference sequence). The CDR3 DNA sequence: TGTGCCAGTAGTATAGGGAGCGGGGCGAGCACAGATACGCAGTATTTT. This sequence encodes CASSIGSGASTDTQYF. Drawing the rest from reference TRBV19 and TRBJ2-3, the complete variable domain is DGGITQSPKYLFRKEGQNVTLSCEQNLNHDAMYWYRQDPGQGLRLIYYSQIVNDFQKGDIAEGYSVSREKKESFPLTVTSAQKNPTAFYLCASSIGSGASTDTQYFGPGTRLTVL.

This clone was observed once. The J gene is TRBJ1-1, the V gene TRBV12-5; tentative D call: TRBD1 (5 bases). V lost 1 base to trimming and J lost 1 base, with 10 bases between them. There are 15 residues in the CDR3. Germline loops: CDR1 LGHNT, CDR2 FRNRAP. CDR3 sequence (DNA): TGTGCTAGTGGTTTGGCCCTCACAGGGAACACTGAAGCTTTCTTT. Translation gives CASGLALTGNTEAFF.

The chain carries TRBV5-1 and TRBJ1-4; 7 nucleotides align to TRBD1. Per germline, CDR1 SGHRS and CDR2 YFSETQ. Trimming removed 6 bases from V and 4 bases from J; junction bases left unmatched: 6. The CDR3 has 14 residues. The DNA of the CDR3 is TGCGCCAGCAAACCGGGACAGCTTAATGAAAAACTGTTTTTT. This translates into CASKPGQLNEKLFF.

The rearrangement links TRBV7-9 to TRBJ1-4; D might be TRBD1 (5 bases). The V gene's germline CDR1 is SEHNR and CDR2 FQNEAQ (reference sequence). Trimming stripped 3 bases from V and 4 bases from J, with 12 bases between. This CDR3 is 15 amino acids long. DNA for the CDR3: TGTGCCAGCAGCTTCAGGGAAGTGGGTAATGAAAAACTGTTTTTT. It codes for CASSFREVGNEKLFF.